Reported below is one T cell receptor (beta chain). What this receptor recognizes is not known. Base qualities are missing; no much larger clone stands one base away. The same CDR3 can be traced to other DNA sequences in this sample. TCR CDR3 regions were amplified from genomic DNA by multiplex PCR using the deep immunoSEQ assay. For each cell subset, the extracted genomic DNA was distributed evenly across all wells of several immunoSEQ 96-well plates, and each plate served as one replicate. Each replicate PCR for sorted subsets received approximately 200 ng genomic DNA, equal to some 32,000 T cell genomes. Purified libraries were measured with a Qubit 3.0 fluorometer, size-checked on a Bioanalyzer 2100, and measured again with the KAPA Library Quantification kit. A separate single-read 150-cycle Illumina NextSeq 550 flow cell was used to sequence each immunoSEQ 96-well plate. The original pipeline was this. Because the immunoSEQ output included only junctional sequences and no quality scores, the filtering could not be the same as the filtering used for full-length reads. Sequences were annotated with PyIR, a Python wrapper for IgBLAST v1.9, using IMGT germline references to assign V/J genes and CDR3. Reads with weak V/J assignments (E-value above 1e-6), missing CDR3, stop codons, out-of-frame junctions, or ambiguous translated residues were removed. V3J clonotypes were defined as sequences sharing an identical inferred V gene, J gene, and CDR3 amino acid sequence. To compute the percentage overlap between repertoires, the number of shared unique clonotypes was divided by the size of the smaller repertoire. Repertoire richness was assessed with RTK rarefaction, the Chao1 estimator, and Recon v2.1 estimates of unobserved clonotypes. Generation probabilities were computed with OLGA for all TCRbeta clonotypes obtained by the gDNA method from several donors. TCRdb stores this immuneACCESS table with in-frame sequences only. Part of the clones is absent; in the studies checked, under half of the shortfall reflects unresolved V genes, and no reason is known for the rest. The DNA was the basis for D and trimming; V, J and clone size are from that table. This sample lists about 580,000 clones; 95% to 98% were detected once. The top ten hold 0.3% of the sample.

For the CD8 naive samples, CD45RO-negative cells were positively selected for CCR7, yielding a CD45RA+CCR7+ population from which TemRA cells were excluded. The donors were healthy, HIV-negative adults who had no recently reported acute infections or vaccinations. Every donor was a Caucasian adult living in Nashville, Tennessee, USA. Blood was obtained by leukapheresis, after which PBMCs were separated by Ficoll-Histopaque density gradient centrifugation and cryopreserved in liquid nitrogen vapor phase. Purity and quantity of every magnetically sorted T cell population were checked by analytical flow cytometry. Genomic DNA was isolated from each sorted fraction and quantified by UV absorbance on a Nanodrop 2000c. The data derive from a study of shared clonotypes between healthy human individuals (dated by TCRdb to about 2020). Background on the whole study: The cohort comprised two women and a few men aged 18 to 49 years. Per donor, three plates each were used for CD4 naive and CD4 memory, two for CD8 naive, and one for CD8 memory. Blood TCR repertoires of roughly five healthy adults were deeply sequenced to estimate repertoire size and the extent of clonotype sharing between individuals. Different laboratories and diverse techniques were used to prepare libraries and sequence TCR repertoires, to increase sequencing depth and limit assay-specific biases. Each donor's leukapheresis produced roughly between about 0.85 and 10 billion PBMCs. Results the study describes overall, beyond this receptor: Estimated clonotype richness was generally larger for naive than for memory subsets. Higher generation probabilities were observed for clonotypes shared by all four sorted-subset donors than for non-shared clonotypes. Across a few donors, around 5% of naive CD4, approximately 3.6% of naive CD8, 2% to 2.5% of memory CD4, and under 0.45% of memory CD8 clonotypes were shared. Because the study included only a small number of donors, the genetic and exposure-history diversity represented was limited. Rarefaction of sorted-subset datasets indicated incomplete sequencing despite the large sequencing depth. Sampling was restricted to blood, and TCR repertoires in tissue are likely to differ from TCR repertoires in blood. Based on pairwise subsampling, the degree of clonotype sharing among donors was expected to be affected by sequencing depth.

For CDR1 and CDR2, the germline V gene lists SGHAT and FQNNGV. Deletion took 5 bases off V and 4 bases off J, with a span of 6 bases between the germline ends. Its CDR3 holds 11 amino acids, cysteine through phenylalanine. CDR3 DNA only is kept here, 33 bases in frame from base 1. The clonotype originates from a man aged 25 to 40 in good health. The V and J segments used are TRBV11-2 and TRBJ2-7; TRBD2 is possibly the D segment (5 matching bases). Material: naive CD8+ T cells sorted from blood. The cell subset or site label corresponds to: CD45RA+CCR7+. The CDR3 sequence is CASSPGYEQYF. The DNA sequence is as follows: TGTGCCAGCAGCCCGGGGTACGAGCAGTACTTC.